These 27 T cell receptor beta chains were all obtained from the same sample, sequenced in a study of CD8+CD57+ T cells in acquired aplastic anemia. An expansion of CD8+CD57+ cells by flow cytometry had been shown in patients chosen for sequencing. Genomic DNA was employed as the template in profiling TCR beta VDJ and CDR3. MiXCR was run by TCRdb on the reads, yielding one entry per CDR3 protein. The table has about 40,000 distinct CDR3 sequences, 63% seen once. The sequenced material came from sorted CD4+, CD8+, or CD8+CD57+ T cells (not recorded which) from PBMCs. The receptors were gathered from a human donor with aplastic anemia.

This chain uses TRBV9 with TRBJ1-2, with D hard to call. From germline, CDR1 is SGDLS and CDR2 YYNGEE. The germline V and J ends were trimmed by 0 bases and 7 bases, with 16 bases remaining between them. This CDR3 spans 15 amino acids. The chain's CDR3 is CASSVALQHMGGYTF. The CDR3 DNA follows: TGTGCCAGCAGCGTAGCTCTTCAGCATATGGGTGGCTACACCTTC.

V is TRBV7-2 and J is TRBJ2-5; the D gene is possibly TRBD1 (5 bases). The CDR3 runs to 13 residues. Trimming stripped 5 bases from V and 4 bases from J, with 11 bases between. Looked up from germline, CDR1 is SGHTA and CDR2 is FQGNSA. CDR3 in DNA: TGTGCCAGCAGCCCTAGGGGCCCAGAGACCCAGTACTTC. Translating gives CASSPRGPETQYF.

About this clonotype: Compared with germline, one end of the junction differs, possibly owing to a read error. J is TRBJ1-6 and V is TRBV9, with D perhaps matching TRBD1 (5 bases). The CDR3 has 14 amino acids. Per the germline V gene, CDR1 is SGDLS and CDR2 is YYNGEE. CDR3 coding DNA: TGTGCCGGCAGCGTAGTGGGGGAGGGTTCACCCCTCCACTTT. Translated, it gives CAGSVVGEGSPLHF.

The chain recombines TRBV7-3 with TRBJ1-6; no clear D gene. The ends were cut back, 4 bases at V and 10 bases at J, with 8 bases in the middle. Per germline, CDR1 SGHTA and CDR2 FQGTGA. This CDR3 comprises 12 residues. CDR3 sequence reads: CASSSLGSPLHF. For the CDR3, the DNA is TGTGCCAGCAGCTCCCTGGGGTCACCCCTCCACTTT. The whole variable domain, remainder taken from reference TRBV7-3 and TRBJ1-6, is GAGVSQTPSNKVTEKGKYVELRCDPISGHTALYWYRQSLGQGPEFLIYFQGTGAADDSGLPNDRFFAVRPEGSVSTLKIQRTERGDSAVYLCASSSLGSPLHFGNGTRLTVT.

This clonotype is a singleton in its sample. The CDR3 sequence is CSARAGEAYNEQFF. CDR3 nucleotide sequence: TGCAGTGCTAGAGCGGGGGAGGCCTACAATGAGCAGTTCTTC. The V gene is TRBV20-1, the J gene TRBJ2-1; D may be TRBD2 (6 bases). CDR1 is DFQATT and CDR2 is SNEGSKA in the germline V gene (reference sequence). Trimming stripped 1 base from V and 2 bases from J, with 9 bases between. This CDR3 contains 14 residues.

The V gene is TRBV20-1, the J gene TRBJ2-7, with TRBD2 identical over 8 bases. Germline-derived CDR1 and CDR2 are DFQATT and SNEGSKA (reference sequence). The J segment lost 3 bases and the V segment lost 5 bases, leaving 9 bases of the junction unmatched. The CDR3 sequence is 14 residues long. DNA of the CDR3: TGCAGTGCTGGGGCTATGCGGGGGGACTACGAGCAGTACTTC. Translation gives CSAGAMRGDYEQYF.

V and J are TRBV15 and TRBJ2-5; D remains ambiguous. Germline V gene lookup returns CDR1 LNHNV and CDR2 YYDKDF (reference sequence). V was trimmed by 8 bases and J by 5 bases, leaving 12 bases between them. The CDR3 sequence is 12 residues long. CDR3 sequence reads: CATSKPKETQYF. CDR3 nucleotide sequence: TGTGCCACCTCGAAGCCTAAGGAGACCCAGTACTTC.

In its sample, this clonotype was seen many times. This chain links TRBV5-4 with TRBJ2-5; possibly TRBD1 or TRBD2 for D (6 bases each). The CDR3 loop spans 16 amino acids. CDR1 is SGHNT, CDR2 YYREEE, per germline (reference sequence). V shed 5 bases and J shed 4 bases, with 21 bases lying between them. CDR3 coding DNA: TGTGCCAGCAGTTACCTGGCCAGGGGAGGTGGAGAGACCCAGTACTTC. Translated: CASSYLARGGGETQYF.

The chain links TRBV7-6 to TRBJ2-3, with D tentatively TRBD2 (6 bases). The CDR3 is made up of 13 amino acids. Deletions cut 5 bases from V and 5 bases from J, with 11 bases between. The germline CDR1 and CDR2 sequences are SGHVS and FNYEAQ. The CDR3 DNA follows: TGTGCCAGCAGCCTACGGAGGGGAGATACGCAGTATTTT. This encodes CASSLRRGDTQYF.

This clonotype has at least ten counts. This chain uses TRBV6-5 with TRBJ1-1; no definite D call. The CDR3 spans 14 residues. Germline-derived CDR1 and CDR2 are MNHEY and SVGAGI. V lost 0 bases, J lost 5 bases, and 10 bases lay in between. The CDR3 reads CASSYSGGRTEAFF. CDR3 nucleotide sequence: TGTGCCAGCAGTTACTCGGGAGGGCGTACTGAAGCTTTCTTT.

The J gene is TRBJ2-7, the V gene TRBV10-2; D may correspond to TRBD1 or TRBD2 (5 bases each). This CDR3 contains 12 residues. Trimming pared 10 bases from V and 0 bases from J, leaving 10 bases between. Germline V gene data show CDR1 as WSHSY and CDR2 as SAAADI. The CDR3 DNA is TGCGCCAACACGGGGACCTCCTACGAGCAGTACTTC. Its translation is CANTGTSYEQYF.

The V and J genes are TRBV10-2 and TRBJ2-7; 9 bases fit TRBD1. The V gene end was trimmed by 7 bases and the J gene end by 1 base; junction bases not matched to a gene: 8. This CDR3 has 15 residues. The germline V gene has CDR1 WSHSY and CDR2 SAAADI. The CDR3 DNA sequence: TGCGCCAGCAACGCCGGGACAGGGTTATCCTACGAGCAGTACTTC. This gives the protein CASNAGTGLSYEQYF.

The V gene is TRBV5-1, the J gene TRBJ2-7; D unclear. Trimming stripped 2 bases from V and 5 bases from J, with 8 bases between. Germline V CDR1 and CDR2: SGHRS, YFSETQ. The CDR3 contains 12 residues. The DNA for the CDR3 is TGCGCCAGCAGCTTTCTTGGGGACGAGCAGTACTTC. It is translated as CASSFLGDEQYF.

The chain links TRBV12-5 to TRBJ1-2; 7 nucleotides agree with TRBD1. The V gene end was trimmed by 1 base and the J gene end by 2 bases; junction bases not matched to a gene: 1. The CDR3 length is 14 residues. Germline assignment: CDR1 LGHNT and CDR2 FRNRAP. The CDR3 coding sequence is TGTGCTAGTGGTTTGGACAGGGGAAACTATGGCTACACCTTC. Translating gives CASGLDRGNYGYTF.

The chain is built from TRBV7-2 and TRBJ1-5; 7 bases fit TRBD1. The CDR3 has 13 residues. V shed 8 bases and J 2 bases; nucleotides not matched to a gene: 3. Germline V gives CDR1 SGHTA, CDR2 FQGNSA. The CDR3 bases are TGTGCCAGCGGCCAGGGGGGCAATCAGCCCCAGCATTTT. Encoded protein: CASGQGGNQPQHF.

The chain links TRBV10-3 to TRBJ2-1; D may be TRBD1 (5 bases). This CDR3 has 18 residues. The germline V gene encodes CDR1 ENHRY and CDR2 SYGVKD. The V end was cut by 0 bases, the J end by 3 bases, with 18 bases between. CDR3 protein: CAISESVAGPYGYNEQFF. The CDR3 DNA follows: TGTGCCATCAGTGAGTCGGTGGCAGGGCCTTATGGCTACAATGAGCAGTTCTTC.

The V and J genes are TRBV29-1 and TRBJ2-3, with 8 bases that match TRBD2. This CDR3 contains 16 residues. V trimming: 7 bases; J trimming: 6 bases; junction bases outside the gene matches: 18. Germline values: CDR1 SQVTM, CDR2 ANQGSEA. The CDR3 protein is CSALRFAGGLRDTQYF. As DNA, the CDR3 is TGCAGCGCTCTGCGGTTCGCGGGGGGCCTTCGTGATACGCAGTATTTT.

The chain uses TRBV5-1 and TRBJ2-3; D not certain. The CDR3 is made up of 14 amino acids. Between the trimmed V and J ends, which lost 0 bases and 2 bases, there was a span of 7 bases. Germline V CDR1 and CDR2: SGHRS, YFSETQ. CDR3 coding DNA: TGCGCCAGCAGCTTGGGGGCCCTCACAGATACGCAGTATTTT. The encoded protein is CASSLGALTDTQYF.

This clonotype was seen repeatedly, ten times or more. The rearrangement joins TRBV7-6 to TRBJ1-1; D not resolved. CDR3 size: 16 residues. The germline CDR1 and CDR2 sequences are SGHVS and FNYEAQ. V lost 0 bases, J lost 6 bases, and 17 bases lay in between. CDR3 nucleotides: TGTGCCAGCAGCTTAGCGGAGGACCTTTCCGGGCCTGAAGCTTTCTTT. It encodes CASSLAEDLSGPEAFF.

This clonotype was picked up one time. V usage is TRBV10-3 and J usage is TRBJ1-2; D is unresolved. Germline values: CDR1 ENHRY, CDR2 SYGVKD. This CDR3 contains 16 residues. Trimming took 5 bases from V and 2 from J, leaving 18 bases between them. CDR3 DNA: TGTGCCATCAGTCAAGACAACTCTGGAAACAACTATGGCTACACCTTC. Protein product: CAISQDNSGNNYGYTF.

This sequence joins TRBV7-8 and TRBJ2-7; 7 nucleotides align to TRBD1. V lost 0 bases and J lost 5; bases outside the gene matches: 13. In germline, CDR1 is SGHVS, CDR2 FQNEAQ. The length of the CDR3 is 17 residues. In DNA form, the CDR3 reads TGTGCCAGCAGCTTAGCCCTTGCCCCGGGACAGTTCGACGAGCAGTACTTC. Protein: CASSLALAPGQFDEQYF.

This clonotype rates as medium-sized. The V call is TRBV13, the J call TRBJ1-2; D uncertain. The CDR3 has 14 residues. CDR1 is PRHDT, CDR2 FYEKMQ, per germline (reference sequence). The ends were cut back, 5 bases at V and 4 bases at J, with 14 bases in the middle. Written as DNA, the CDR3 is TGTGCCAGCAGCCACGTCCCACTCGGCTATGGCTACACCTTC. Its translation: CASSHVPLGYGYTF.

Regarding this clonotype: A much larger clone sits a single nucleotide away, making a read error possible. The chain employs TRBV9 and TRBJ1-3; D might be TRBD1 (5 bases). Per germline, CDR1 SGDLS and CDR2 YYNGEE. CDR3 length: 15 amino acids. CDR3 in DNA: TGTGCCCGCAGCGTAGGGACCGGCCAGAGAAACACCATATATTTT. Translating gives CARSVGTGQRNTIYF.

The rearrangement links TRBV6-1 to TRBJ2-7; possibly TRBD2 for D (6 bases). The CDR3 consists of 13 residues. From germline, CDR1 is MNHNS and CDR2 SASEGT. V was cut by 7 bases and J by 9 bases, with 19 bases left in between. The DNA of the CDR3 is TGTGCCAGCAAACCACCGGGAGATCGATCGCAGTACTTC. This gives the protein CASKPPGDRSQYF.

The CDR3 spells CASRDPGQLDEQFF. Written as DNA, the CDR3 is TGTGCCAGCAGAGATCCGGGACAGCTGGATGAGCAGTTCTTC. This chain connects TRBV2 to TRBJ2-1; 7 bases are a match to TRBD1. Trimming took 6 bases from V and 8 from J; bases not matched to a gene: 10. The CDR3 covers 14 residues. Germline V gene lookup returns CDR1 SNHLY and CDR2 FYNNEI. Looking up the rest from reference TRBV2 and TRBJ2-1 gives the full variable domain: EPEVTQTPSHQVTQMGQEVILRCVPISNHLYFYWYRQILGQKVEFLVSFYNNEISEKSEIFDDQFSVERPDGSNFTLKIRSTKLEDSAMYFCASRDPGQLDEQFFGPGTRLTVL.

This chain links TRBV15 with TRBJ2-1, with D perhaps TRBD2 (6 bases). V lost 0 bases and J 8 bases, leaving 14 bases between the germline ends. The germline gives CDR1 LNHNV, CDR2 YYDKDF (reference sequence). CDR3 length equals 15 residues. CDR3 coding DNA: TGTGCCACCAGCAGAGATCTTTGCGGGGCTTATGAGCAGTTCTTC. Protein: CATSRDLCGAYEQFF. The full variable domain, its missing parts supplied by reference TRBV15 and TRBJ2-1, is DAMVIQNPRYQVTQFGKPVTLSCSQTLNHNVMYWYQQKSSQAPKLLFHYYDKDFNNEADTPDNFQSRRPNTSFCFLDIRSPGLGDTAMYLCATSRDLCGAYEQFFGPGTRLTVL.

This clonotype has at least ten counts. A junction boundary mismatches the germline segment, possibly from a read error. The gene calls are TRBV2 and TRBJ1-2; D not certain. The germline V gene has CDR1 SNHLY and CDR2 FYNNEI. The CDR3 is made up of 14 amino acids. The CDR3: CASSEGFVALFLYF. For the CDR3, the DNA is TGTGCCAGCAGTGAAGGGTTTGTGGCCTTGTTCTTGTACTTC.